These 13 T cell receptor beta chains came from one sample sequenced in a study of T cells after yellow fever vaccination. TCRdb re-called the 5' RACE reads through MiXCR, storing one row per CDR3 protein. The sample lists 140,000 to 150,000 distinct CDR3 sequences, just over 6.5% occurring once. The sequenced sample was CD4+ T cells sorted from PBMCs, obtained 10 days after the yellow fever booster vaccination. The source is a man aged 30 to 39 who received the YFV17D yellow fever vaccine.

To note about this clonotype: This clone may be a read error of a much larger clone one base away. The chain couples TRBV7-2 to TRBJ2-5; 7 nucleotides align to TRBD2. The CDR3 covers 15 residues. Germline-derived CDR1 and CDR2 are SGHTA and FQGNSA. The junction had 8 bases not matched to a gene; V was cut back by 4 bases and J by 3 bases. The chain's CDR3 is CASSSCGGGEETQYF. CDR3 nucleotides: TGTGCCAGCAGCTCGTGCGGGGGAGGAGAAGAGACCCAGTACTTC.

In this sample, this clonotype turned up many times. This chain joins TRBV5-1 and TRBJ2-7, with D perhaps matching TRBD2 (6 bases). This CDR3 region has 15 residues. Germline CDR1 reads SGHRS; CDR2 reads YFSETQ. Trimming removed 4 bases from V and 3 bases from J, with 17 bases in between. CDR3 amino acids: CASSPLGGTGYEQYF. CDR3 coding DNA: TGCGCCAGCAGCCCCCTTGGGGGGACCGGCTACGAGCAGTACTTC.

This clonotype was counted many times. CDR3 in DNA: TGCAGTGCTAGACTAGTCTCCAGATACGAGCAGTACTTC. Translating it yields CSARLVSRYEQYF. The chain joins TRBV20-1 to TRBJ2-7; no definite D call. Per the germline V gene, CDR1 is DFQATT and CDR2 is SNEGSKA (reference sequence). The V end lost 2 bases, the J end lost 4 bases, and 12 bases lay between the germline ends. The CDR3 runs 13 residues.

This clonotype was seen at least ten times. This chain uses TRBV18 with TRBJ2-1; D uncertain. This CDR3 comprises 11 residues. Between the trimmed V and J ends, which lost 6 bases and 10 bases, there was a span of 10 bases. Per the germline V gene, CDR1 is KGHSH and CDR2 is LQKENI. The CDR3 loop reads CASSADLEQFF. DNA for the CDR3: TGTGCCAGCTCCGCGGATTTGGAGCAGTTCTTC.

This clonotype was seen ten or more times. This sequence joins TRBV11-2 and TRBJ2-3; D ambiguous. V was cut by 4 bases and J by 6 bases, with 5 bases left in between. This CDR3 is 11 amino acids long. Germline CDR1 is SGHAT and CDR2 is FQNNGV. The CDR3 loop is CASSSWDTQYF. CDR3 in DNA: TGTGCCAGCAGCTCGTGGGATACGCAGTATTTT.

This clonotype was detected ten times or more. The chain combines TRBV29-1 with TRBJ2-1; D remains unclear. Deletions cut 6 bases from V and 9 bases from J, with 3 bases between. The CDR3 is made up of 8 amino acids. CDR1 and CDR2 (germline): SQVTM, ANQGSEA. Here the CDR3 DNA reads TGCAGCGTCAGTGAGCAGTTCTTC. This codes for CSVSEQFF.

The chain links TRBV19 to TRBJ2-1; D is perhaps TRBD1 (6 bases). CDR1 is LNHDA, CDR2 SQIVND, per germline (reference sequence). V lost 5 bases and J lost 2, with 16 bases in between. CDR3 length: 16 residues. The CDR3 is CASSLTGIPPYNEQFF. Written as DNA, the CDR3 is TGTGCCAGTAGTCTAACAGGGATCCCCCCCTACAATGAGCAGTTCTTC.

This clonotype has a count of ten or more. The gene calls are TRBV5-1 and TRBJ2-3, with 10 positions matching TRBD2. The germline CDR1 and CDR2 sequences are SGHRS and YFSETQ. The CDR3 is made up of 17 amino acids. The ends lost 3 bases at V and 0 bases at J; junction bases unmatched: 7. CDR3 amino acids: CASSSPASGSSTDTQYF. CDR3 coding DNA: TGCGCCAGCAGCTCCCCTGCTAGCGGGAGTAGCACAGATACGCAGTATTTT.

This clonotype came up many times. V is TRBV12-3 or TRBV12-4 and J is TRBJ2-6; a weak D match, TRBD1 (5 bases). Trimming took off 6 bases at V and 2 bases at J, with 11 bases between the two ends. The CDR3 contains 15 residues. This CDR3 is CASRAQGTGANVLTF. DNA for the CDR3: TGTGCCAGCAGGGCCCAGGGAACTGGGGCCAACGTCCTGACTTTC.

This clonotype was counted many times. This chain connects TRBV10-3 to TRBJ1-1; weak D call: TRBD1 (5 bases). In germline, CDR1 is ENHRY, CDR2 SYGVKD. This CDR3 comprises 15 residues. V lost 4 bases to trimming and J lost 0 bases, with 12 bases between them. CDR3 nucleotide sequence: TGTGCCATCAGTGCGGGGGGACCGATGAACACTGAAGCTTTCTTT. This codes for CAISAGGPMNTEAFF.

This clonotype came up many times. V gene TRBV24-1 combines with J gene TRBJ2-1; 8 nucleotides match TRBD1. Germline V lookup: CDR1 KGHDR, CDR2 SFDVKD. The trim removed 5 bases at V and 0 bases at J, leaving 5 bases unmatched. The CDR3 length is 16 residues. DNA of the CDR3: TGTGCCACCAGTGGTCTACAGGGGGACTCCTACAATGAGCAGTTCTTC. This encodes CATSGLQGDSYNEQFF.

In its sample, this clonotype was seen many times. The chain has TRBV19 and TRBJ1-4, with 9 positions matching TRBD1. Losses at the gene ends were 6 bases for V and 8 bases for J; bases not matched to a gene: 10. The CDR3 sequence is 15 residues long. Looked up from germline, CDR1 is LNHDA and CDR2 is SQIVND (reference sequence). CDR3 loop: CASRDPGQGREKLFF. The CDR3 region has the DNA TGTGCCAGTAGGGACCCGGGACAGGGTCGGGAAAAACTGTTTTTT.

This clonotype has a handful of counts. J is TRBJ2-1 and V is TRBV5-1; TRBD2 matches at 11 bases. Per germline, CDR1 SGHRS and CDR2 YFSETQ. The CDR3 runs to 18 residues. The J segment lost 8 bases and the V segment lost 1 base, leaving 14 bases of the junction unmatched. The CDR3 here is CASSLQLAGGPPVHEQFF. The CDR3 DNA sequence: TGCGCCAGCAGCTTGCAGTTAGCGGGAGGGCCGCCAGTCCATGAGCAGTTCTTC.